Each of the 8 T cell receptor beta chains below was sequenced from the same sample in a study of technical replicates of blood from several donors. Profiled with immunoSEQ multiplex PCR; TCRdb holds only in-frame clones, not every one. The sample yields some 81,000 clones, roughly nine tenths seen once. Sequenced material: T cells isolated from PBMCs. All receptors derive from a human donor in good health.

The J gene is TRBJ2-6, the V gene TRBV12-5; unclear D gene. This CDR3 is built from 13 residues. Germline lookup yields CDR1 LGHNT and CDR2 FRNRAP. With 7 bases removed from V and 2 bases from J, the gap between germline ends came to 6 bases. The CDR3 DNA is TGTGCTAGTGCCCTAACTGGGGCCAACGTCCTGACTTTC. Translating gives CASALTGANVLTF.

The rearrangement uses TRBV29-1 and TRBJ1-1, with D maybe TRBD1 (6 bases). Germline CDR1 is SQVTM and CDR2 is ANQGSEA. V shed 3 bases and J shed 4 bases, with 24 bases lying between them. This CDR3 spans 17 amino acids. CDR3 coding DNA: TGCAGCGTTGATCGTCCGTGGTTTAGACAGGCGGGCACTGAAGCTTTCTTT. This gives the protein CSVDRPWFRQAGTEAFF.

The chain is built from TRBV28 and TRBJ2-7; 8 nucleotides line up with TRBD2. This CDR3 is built from 13 residues. Trimming at V came to 5 bases and at J to 3 bases, leaving 3 bases not matched to a gene. In germline, CDR1 is MDHEN, CDR2 SYDVKM. CDR3 loop: CASSVAGHYEQYF. CDR3 sequence (DNA): TGTGCCAGCAGTGTAGCGGGACACTACGAGCAGTACTTC.

The chain uses TRBV18 and TRBJ2-5; 16 nucleotides agree with TRBD2. The CDR3 is 17 amino acids. V trimming: 3 bases; J trimming: 4 bases; junction bases outside the gene matches: 5. Germline values: CDR1 KGHSH, CDR2 LQKENI. The CDR3: CASSPAGLAGGRETQYF. In DNA form, the CDR3 reads TGTGCCAGCTCACCTGCGGGACTAGCGGGGGGGCGAGAGACCCAGTACTTC.

The V call is TRBV9, the J call TRBJ2-7; a possible D gene is TRBD1 (6 bases). Per the germline V gene, CDR1 is SGDLS and CDR2 is YYNGEE. CDR3 length: 13 residues. Trimming took 4 bases from V and 6 from J, leaving 14 bases between them. Written as DNA, the CDR3 is TGTGCCAGCAGCCCCCAGGGGCGCTCCGAGCAGTACTTC. The encoded protein is CASSPQGRSEQYF.

The V gene is TRBV18, the J gene TRBJ2-1, with 9 bases lining up with TRBD1. Germline V gene lookup returns CDR1 KGHSH and CDR2 LQKENI. This CDR3 is 14 amino acids long. V dropped 7 bases and J dropped 6; count of bases not matched to a gene: 7. CDR3 region: CASFRDRVSNEQFF. CDR3 in DNA: TGTGCCAGCTTCCGGGACAGGGTTTCCAATGAGCAGTTCTTC. The full variable domain, in which reference TRBV18 and TRBJ2-1 provide the parts outside the CDR3, is NAGVMQNPRHLVRRRGQEARLRCSPMKGHSHVYWYRQLPEEGLKFMVYLQKENIIDESGMPKERFSAEFPKEGPSILRIQQVVRGDSAAYFCASFRDRVSNEQFFGPGTRLTVL.

This chain joins TRBV15 and TRBJ1-4; the D gene is possibly TRBD1 (5 bases). Germline-derived CDR1 and CDR2 are LNHNV and YYDKDF (reference sequence). V was cut by 2 bases and J by 6 bases, with 10 bases left in between. There are 14 residues in the CDR3. The CDR3 loop reads CATSRQGLDEKLFF. Here the CDR3 DNA reads TGTGCCACCAGCAGACAGGGTCTGGATGAAAAACTGTTTTTT.

This sequence joins TRBV2 and TRBJ2-7; 10 positions match TRBD2. The germline V gene encodes CDR1 SNHLY and CDR2 FYNNEI. The V and J ends lost 4 bases and 4 bases, in that order; junction bases with no gene match: 13. The CDR3 is 17 residues long. The CDR3 reads CASSGSSGGLLSYEQYF. CDR3 DNA: TGTGCCAGCAGTGGGTCTAGCGGGGGCCTTCTTTCGTACGAGCAGTACTTC. Full variable domain (missing parts from reference TRBV2 and TRBJ2-7): EPEVTQTPSHQVTQMGQEVILRCVPISNHLYFYWYRQILGQKVEFLVSFYNNEISEKSEIFDDQFSVERPDGSNFTLKIRSTKLEDSAMYFCASSGSSGGLLSYEQYFGPGTRLTVT.